This T cell receptor beta chain was documented in a study of blood T cell repertoires in COVID-19 (dated by TCRdb to about 2020). Background for the entire study: Samples covering the acute and convalescent phases of COVID-19 were provided by collaborators in the United States, Italy and Spain. The repertoires were released in a freely available public database meant as a resource for research on the immune response to SARS-CoV-2. HLA class I and class II types, where available, came from metadata supplied by the sample provider rather than from assay-based typing. The samples were drawn from the first 160 participants of the ongoing ImmuneRACE study and from 950 to 1,500 subjects provided by 6 global collaborators. The prospective study material was composed of cDNA or gDNA derived from T cells, B-cell-depleted T cells, or PBMCs. Deeply sampled blood TCRbeta repertoires from subjects exposed to, actively infected with, or recovered from COVID-19 were included in the dataset. Nearly every sample came with metadata listing a de-identified subject ID, COVID-19 status, age in years and sex. What the study reported, not specific to this receptor: The amount of clinical and demographic metadata varied by source and participant and was provided uncurated.

Each collaborating institution followed its own protocols to collect whole blood in K2EDTA tubes. For TCRbeta analysis, collaborator samples were shipped as frozen whole blood, as isolated PBMCs, or as DNA extracted from either sample type. The CDR3, from cysteine to phenylalanine, totals 15 residues. Only the CDR3 part of the read is kept: 45 bases, read in frame from the first base. CDR1 and CDR2 (SGHNT, YENEEA) derive from the germline V gene. V lost 2 bases and J lost 4 bases, and the count of bases not matched to a germline gene is 7. This clone was observed a single time. Its antigen is unknown. No per-base quality is available; no much larger clone lies one base away. TCRbeta CDR3 regions were amplified from genomic DNA by means of the immunoSEQ Assay, a bias-controlled multiplex PCR. As for the original processing: Within the assay, amplification of reference gene primers was used to estimate how many nucleated cells each sample contained. To quantify the absolute abundance of each unique TCRbeta CDR3 rearrangement, sequence reads were collapsed and filtered. For each sample, productive Simpson clonality was calculated as the square root of Simpson's diversity index over productive rearrangements. Here the immuneACCESS table is served through TCRdb, limited to in-frame sequences with V and J called. Missing clones are a known gap in these copies; in checked studies unresolved V genes cover under half, and the rest lacks a known reason. V, J and clone size reflect that table, while D and trimming were determined from the DNA. In this sample the table shows about 110,000 clones, more than 70% of which occur a single time. 4.2% of the sample is taken by the ten largest.

The origin of this receptor is a human donor in a cohort sampled during active COVID-19. Material for sequencing was peripheral blood. Here the chain combines TRBV11-3 and TRBJ2-5, with 7 bases matching TRBD1. In nucleotides, the sequence is TGTGCCAGCAGCTTAAGAGGACAGGTCCGAGAGACCCAGTACTTC. It codes for CASSLRGQVRETQYF.